This is a list of T cell receptor beta chains from one sample in a study of blood T cell repertoires in COVID-19. Clones were sequenced by immunoSEQ multiplex PCR, and TCRdb holds only the in-frame ones, with some missing. The sample records approximately 65,000 clones, 65% to 85% being singletons. The sequencing input was peripheral blood. These receptors were taken from a woman older than 75 with active or convalescent COVID-19. CDR3s include the opening cysteine and the closing phenylalanine or tryptophan. A D gene is named only where the DNA matches it firmly. Clone size, where shown, is once, few, many, or a class for clones that have expanded.

clone_size d_call j_call v_call cdr3_aa cdr3_nt
. . TRBJ1-5 TRBV6-5 CASSRSPGNQPQHF TGTGCCAGCAGTAGGAGCCCGGGCAATCAGCCCCAGCATTTT
few . TRBJ1-1 TRBV7-3 CASSLTLLDLGAFF TGTGCCAGCAGCTTAACCCTCTTGGACTTAGGAGCTTTCTTT
few . TRBJ2-2 TRBV3-1/TRBV3-2 CASSQFVGDSGELFF TGTGCCAGCAGCCAATTCGTCGGGGACTCCGGGGAGCTGTTTTTT
few . TRBJ1-5 TRBV20-1 CSASSQGSQPQHF TGCAGTGCTAGTAGCCAGGGTAGTCAGCCCCAGCATTTT
. . TRBJ2-1 TRBV6-5 CASIYGGADNEQFF TGTGCCAGCATTTATGGGGGGGCCGACAATGAGCAGTTCTTC
. . TRBJ2-5 TRBV5-1 CASSQDSPSQETQYF TGCGCCAGCAGCCAGGACTCCCCGAGTCAAGAGACCCAGTACTTC
once . TRBJ1-1 TRBV11-2 CASSLELRDTLAEAFF TGTGCCAGCAGCTTAGAATTACGGGACACCCTTGCCGAAGCTTTCTTT
. . TRBJ1-2 TRBV5-6 CASSSVARGYGYTF TGTGCCAGCAGCTCCGTAGCGCGTGGCTATGGCTACACCTTC
. TRBD2 TRBJ2-1 TRBV27 CASSLTPLGIAGGPRNEQFF TGTGCCAGCAGTTTAACCCCCTTAGGGATAGCGGGGGGGCCAAGGAATGAGCAGTTCTTC
. . TRBJ1-4 TRBV25-1 CASSEYPLTGGGEKLFF TGTGCCAGCAGTGAATATCCCTTGACAGGCGGAGGTGAAAAACTGTTTTTT
. . TRBJ1-2 TRBV6-5 CASAPREGGYTF TGTGCCAGCGCCCCGCGGGAGGGTGGCTACACCTTC